One and the same sample provided the 27 T cell receptor beta chains below, sequenced in a study of blood T cell repertoires in COVID-19. Sequenced by immunoSEQ multiplex PCR; TCRdb stores in-frame clones only, minus some. The table has some 56,000 clones, around 89% seen once. The specimen was peripheral blood. These receptors originate from a human donor in a cohort sampled during active COVID-19.

The chain employs TRBV29-1 and TRBJ1-2; possibly TRBD1 for D (5 bases). The V end was cut by 6 bases, the J end by 5 bases, with 19 bases between. Looked up from germline, CDR1 is SQVTM and CDR2 is ANQGSEA. The CDR3 covers 14 residues. CDR3 nucleotides: TGCAGCGTGCAGGGTCGGGTTTCCCATTATGGCTACACCTTC. It specifies CSVQGRVSHYGYTF.

This chain joins TRBV5-1 and TRBJ2-3, with D possibly TRBD1 on 6 matching bases. Germline V gene sequence: CDR1 SGHRS, CDR2 YFSETQ. CDR3 length: 19 residues. Trimming cost V 4 bases and J 1 base, with 25 bases left between them. Here the CDR3 DNA reads TGCGCCAGCAGCCGCACCGGAAGCCGCCAGGGGAAGCGCACAGATACGCAGTATTTT. The encoded protein is CASSRTGSRQGKRTDTQYF.

This CDR3 is CASSAGTRPDTQYF. The CDR3 DNA follows: TGTGCCAGCAGCGCCGGGACTAGGCCAGATACGCAGTATTTT. V usage is TRBV7-3 and J usage is TRBJ2-3; 8 nucleotides align to TRBD2. Per germline, CDR1 SGHTA and CDR2 FQGTGA. CDR3 length: 14 residues. J was trimmed by 4 bases and V by 5 bases; bases with no gene match: 5.

The chain combines TRBV10-3 with TRBJ2-2; 8 bases align to TRBD1. Germline V CDR1 and CDR2: ENHRY, SYGVKD. The CDR3 has 13 residues. V was clipped by 7 bases and J by 7 bases; unmatched bases: 5. The CDR3 DNA is TGTGCCATCAACCAGGGGGCTCACGGGGAGCTGTTTTTT. Translated: CAINQGAHGELFF.

J is TRBJ1-1 and V is TRBV12-5; D not certain. This CDR3 spans 15 amino acids. The germline CDR1 and CDR2 sequences are LGHNT and FRNRAP. V was cut by 0 bases and J by 4 bases, with 12 bases left in between. Written as DNA, the CDR3 is TGTGCTAGTGGTTTGGTACTAGGCCGGGGCACTGAAGCTTTCTTT. Its protein product is CASGLVLGRGTEAFF.

V and J are TRBV10-3 and TRBJ2-2; 11 positions agree with TRBD1. Trimming removed 2 bases from V and 8 bases from J; junction bases left unmatched: 7. This CDR3 comprises 16 residues. Germline-derived CDR1 and CDR2 are ENHRY and SYGVKD. The CDR3 DNA is TGTGCCATCAGTGAGATGGGACAGGGGGTAACGGGGGAGCTGTTTTTT. Translated, it gives CAISEMGQGVTGELFF.

The chain links TRBV18 to TRBJ1-6, with TRBD1 matching 10 bases. This CDR3 has 14 residues. V lost 6 bases and J lost 8; bases outside the gene matches: 4. CDR1 is KGHSH and CDR2 is LQKENI in the germline V gene. The CDR3 is CASSLGQGDSPLHF. The CDR3 coding sequence is TGTGCCAGCTCCCTAGGACAGGGGGATTCACCCCTCCACTTT.

The V gene is TRBV3-1 (or the pseudogene TRBV3-2), the J gene TRBJ2-7; D not certain. V was cut by 1 base and J by 2 bases, with 6 bases left in between. The CDR3 is 13 amino acids. Per germline, CDR1 LGHDT and CDR2 YNNKEL (reference sequence). In nucleotides, the CDR3 is TGTGCCAGCAGCCAAGGTGGCACCTACGAGCAGTACTTC. Protein sequence: CASSQGGTYEQYF.

This chain uses TRBV6-2 or TRBV6-3 with TRBJ2-5; TRBD2 agrees at 15 bases. CDR3 length equals 16 residues. The junction had 0 bases not matched to a gene; V was cut back by 2 bases and J by 2 bases. Germline lookup yields CDR1 MNHEY and CDR2 SVGEGT. CDR3 region: CASSYGTSGGQETQYF. CDR3 nucleotides: TGTGCCAGCAGTTACGGGACTAGCGGGGGGCAAGAGACCCAGTACTTC.

This chain uses TRBV2 with TRBJ1-6; perhaps TRBD1 as D (5 bases). Germline lookup yields CDR1 SNHLY and CDR2 FYNNEI. This CDR3 is 17 amino acids long. V lost 6 bases and J 0 bases, leaving 15 bases between the germline ends. The DNA of the CDR3 is TGTGCCAGCAGCCCCCGGCAGGGTTACTCCTATAATTCACCCCTCCACTTT. This translates into CASSPRQGYSYNSPLHF.

The chain combines TRBV28 with TRBJ2-5; TRBD2 matches 13 bases. CDR3 size: 16 residues. The V and J ends lost 6 bases and 4 bases, in that order; junction bases with no gene match: 8. CDR1 is MDHEN and CDR2 is SYDVKM in the germline V gene. The CDR3 nucleotides are TGTGCCAGCAGACAAGGACTAGCGGGGGTAAGAGAGACCCAGTACTTC. This translates into CASRQGLAGVRETQYF.

V usage is TRBV6-5 and J usage is TRBJ2-7; 8 nucleotides line up with TRBD1. Trimming took 3 bases from V and 0 from J; bases not matched to a gene: 4. CDR1 and CDR2 (germline): MNHEY, SVGAGI. The CDR3 totals 15 residues. The CDR3 reads CASSYRTGSSYEQYF. As DNA, the CDR3 is TGTGCCAGCAGTTATAGGACAGGGAGCTCCTACGAGCAGTACTTC.

The V gene is TRBV7-3, the J gene TRBJ2-1; possible D gene TRBD2, 5 bases. There are 15 residues in the CDR3. V gave up 1 base and J gave up 4 bases, with 11 bases separating them. Germline V gene sequence: CDR1 SGHTA, CDR2 FQGTGA. The CDR3 bases are TGTGCCAGCAGCTTAAGCCCCGGGGAGTACAATGAGCAGTTCTTC. It encodes CASSLSPGEYNEQFF. Full variable domain (remainder filled in from reference TRBV7-3 and TRBJ2-1): GAGVSQTPSNKVTEKGKYVELRCDPISGHTALYWYRQSLGQGPEFLIYFQGTGAADDSGLPNDRFFAVRPEGSVSTLKIQRTERGDSAVYLCASSLSPGEYNEQFFGPGTRLTVL.

The CDR3 DNA reads as TGCGCCAGCAGCCAACAGGGCTTGGTCCGTAATGAAAAACTGTTTTTT. This encodes CASSQQGLVRNEKLFF. The chain links TRBV5-1 to TRBJ1-4, with D possibly matching TRBD1 (6 bases). V was pared by 4 bases and J by 4 bases, with 17 bases between. Germline V gene lookup returns CDR1 SGHRS and CDR2 YFSETQ. The CDR3 totals 16 residues.

The rearrangement joins TRBV7-8 to TRBJ1-2, with 7 bases matching TRBD1. The CDR3 totals 14 residues. Germline loops: CDR1 SGHVS, CDR2 FQNEAQ. The junction had 3 bases not matched to a gene; V was cut back by 3 bases and J by 2 bases. The CDR3 DNA reads TGTGCCAGCAGCTTTGACAGGGTGAACTATGGCTACACCTTC. Translating it yields CASSFDRVNYGYTF.

The CDR3, as DNA: TGTGCCAGCACGGAACAGAGCTCCTATAATTCACCCCTCCACTTT. This codes for CASTEQSSYNSPLHF. This chain connects TRBV2 to TRBJ1-6; unclear D gene. The CDR3 is made up of 15 amino acids. Germline lookup yields CDR1 SNHLY and CDR2 FYNNEI. V lost 7 bases to trimming and J lost 0 bases, with 10 bases between them.

The CDR3, as DNA: TGTGCCAGCAGCATCCGAGGGGGCGCGGACACTGAAGCTTTCTTT. Amino acid sequence: CASSIRGGADTEAFF. This rearrangement joins TRBV7-9 to TRBJ1-1; 7 bases line up with TRBD1. The CDR3 extends over 15 amino acids. The J segment lost 3 bases and the V segment lost 5 bases, leaving 9 bases of the junction unmatched. CDR1 and CDR2 from the germline V gene are SEHNR and FQNEAQ (reference sequence).

In its sample, this clone was seen once. The genes are TRBV9 and TRBJ2-2; 8 positions match TRBD1. The CDR3 runs 17 residues. Germline CDR1 SGDLS, CDR2 YYNGEE. The V gene end was trimmed by 6 bases and the J gene end by 3 bases; junction bases not matched to a gene: 13. The chain's CDR3 is CASTETQDRVDTGELFF. CDR3 nucleotides: TGTGCCAGCACAGAGACCCAGGACAGGGTGGACACCGGGGAGCTGTTTTTT.

This clone was recorded once. The V gene is TRBV7-3, the J gene TRBJ2-3; TRBD2 is a possible D gene (5 bases). V was shortened by 1 base and J by 4 bases, with 9 bases between the two germline ends. Looked up from germline, CDR1 is SGHTA and CDR2 is FQGTGA. This CDR3 comprises 14 residues. CDR3 in amino acids: CASSLSPSSDTQYF. In nucleotides, the CDR3 is TGTGCCAGCAGCTTAAGTCCTAGCTCAGATACGCAGTATTTT.

Turning to this clone: The CDR3 does not end in the conserved phenylalanine or tryptophan, so this is likely a read error. It is unclear where the CDR3 begins or ends on the DNA, so no DNA is shown, and the CDR3 is as TCRdb lists it. The V gene is TRBV4-3, the J gene TRBJ2-6; TRBD1 is taken as the D call from the table, unchecked against the DNA. A total of 13 residues make up the CDR3, ends included. CDR1 and CDR2 (germline): LGHNA, YSLEER. The CDR3 loop reads CASSQDLDRQSDL.

The rearrangement uses TRBV6-6 and TRBJ2-7; D perhaps matches TRBD1 (6 bases). Germline V gene sequence: CDR1 MNHNY, CDR2 SVGAGI (reference sequence). V lost 6 bases and J 6 bases, leaving 15 bases between the germline ends. CDR3 length: 13 residues. In DNA form, the CDR3 reads TGTGCCAGCAGCACACCACAGGGTAGCGAGCAGTACTTC. It encodes CASSTPQGSEQYF.

This clone was picked up a small number of times. The rearrangement links TRBV12-5 to TRBJ2-3; no definite D call. Germline CDR1 is LGHNT and CDR2 is FRNRAP. The V and J ends lost 7 bases and 3 bases respectively, with 8 bases between them. This CDR3 comprises 12 residues. The CDR3 coding sequence is TGTGCTAGTGTCCCGCAGACAGATACGCAGTATTTT. Protein product: CASVPQTDTQYF.

The rearrangement links TRBV18 to TRBJ1-1, with D perhaps TRBD1 (5 bases). Germline CDR1 KGHSH, CDR2 LQKENI. This CDR3 comprises 15 residues. The V end was cut by 3 bases, the J end by 5 bases, with 16 bases between. CDR3 coding DNA: TGTGCCAGCTCACCTCCAAGGGGCGCGTGGACTGAAGCTTTCTTT. Translating it yields CASSPPRGAWTEAFF.

V is TRBV30 and J is TRBJ1-5; D is uncertain. There are 13 residues in the CDR3. V was clipped by 0 bases and J by 9 bases, with 12 bases between them. Germline CDR1 is GTSNPN and CDR2 is SVGIG (reference sequence). In DNA form, the CDR3 reads TGTGCCTGGAGTGTACCCTACGGTGGGCCCCAGCATTTT. The encoded protein is CAWSVPYGGPQHF.

This chain joins TRBV21-1 and TRBJ1-6; the table's D call of TRBD1 was not tested on the DNA. TRBV21-1 is a pseudogene segment. The length of the CDR3 is 14 residues. CDR3 sequence: CASSGRGDDSPLHF. The CDR3 nucleotides read TGTGCCAGCAGCGGCAGGGGGGACGATTCACCCCTCCACTTT.

Notes on this clone: Possible read error: a much larger clone is one base away. The chain couples TRBV5-4 to TRBJ1-1; a weak D match, TRBD1 (6 bases). The V and J ends lost 6 bases and 1 base respectively, with 10 bases between them. The CDR3 covers 13 residues. Per germline, CDR1 SGHNT and CDR2 YYREEE (reference sequence). CDR3 amino acids: CASTQGKNTEAFF. The CDR3 DNA follows: TGTGCCAGCACCCAGGGGAAGAACACTGAAGCTTTCTTT.

The chain joins TRBV7-2 to TRBJ2-2; 8 bases map to TRBD2. Germline V gene lookup returns CDR1 SGHTA and CDR2 FQGNSA. V lost 6 bases and J lost 6; bases outside the gene matches: 9. This CDR3 is 15 amino acids long. The CDR3 DNA is TGTGCCAGCAGTTCCGAGCGGGGGTTGGCCGGGGAGCTGTTTTTT. Encoded protein: CASSSERGLAGELFF.